The 8 T cell receptor beta chains in this list originate from one sample, sequenced in a study of T cells in Graves' hyperthyroidism and ophthalmopathy. Authors of the study amplified TCR beta CDR3 regions from RNA transcripts. Using the HTBI primer set, a first-round RT-PCR was run on the TCR CDR3. TCRdb passed the multiplex PCR reads through MiXCR, listing each CDR3 protein once. The sample lists a few hundred thousand distinct CDR3 sequences, around 16% seen once, with around 7.8% in the top ten. Sequenced input: blood. The receptors shown here come from a woman aged 30 to 39 with Graves' hyperthyroidism.

This clonotype was counted many times. The chain employs TRBV27 and TRBJ2-7; D assignment may be TRBD1 or TRBD2 (5 bases each). V was cut by 5 bases and J by 0 bases, with 11 bases left in between. Per the germline V gene, CDR1 is MNHEY and CDR2 is SMNVEV (reference sequence). This CDR3 comprises 14 residues. The CDR3, as DNA: TGTGCCAGCAGTGGGACGGAGAGCTCCTACGAGCAGTACTTC. Amino acid sequence: CASSGTESSYEQYF.

There are many counts of this clonotype. J is TRBJ2-7 and V is TRBV30; D may match TRBD1 or TRBD2 (6 bases each). Germline values: CDR1 GTSNPN, CDR2 SVGIG (reference sequence). V was trimmed by 5 bases and J by 2 bases, leaving 19 bases between them. This CDR3 region has 15 residues. This CDR3 is CAWQGTPGLTYEQYF. The DNA of the CDR3 is TGTGCCTGGCAAGGGACACCGGGACTGACCTACGAGCAGTACTTC.

In this sample, this clonotype turned up many times. The chain couples TRBV27 to TRBJ2-7, with 13 bases that match TRBD2. The CDR3 loop spans 16 amino acids. After removal of 5 bases from V and 5 bases from J, the junction contained 9 bases not matched to a gene. Germline-derived CDR1 and CDR2 are MNHEY and SMNVEV (reference sequence). The CDR3 coding sequence is TGTGCCAGCAGTGGCGCCTGGACTAGCGGGAGCCACGAGCAGTACTTC. As protein: CASSGAWTSGSHEQYF.

This clonotype was detected a few times. The chain couples TRBV20-1 to TRBJ2-5, with a weak D call TRBD1 (5 bases). The CDR3 runs 14 residues. V dropped 2 bases and J dropped 5 bases, with 15 bases sitting between them. Germline-derived CDR1 and CDR2 are DFQATT and SNEGSKA (reference sequence). Here the CDR3 reads CSARPPSGYETQYF. CDR3 in DNA: TGCAGTGCTAGACCGCCTTCAGGGTACGAGACCCAGTACTTC.

V is TRBV15 and J is TRBJ1-3; D gene ambiguous. Germline CDR1 is LNHNV and CDR2 is YYDKDF (reference sequence). This CDR3 has 14 amino acids. V gave up 3 bases and J gave up 0 bases, with 6 bases separating them. In DNA form, the CDR3 reads TGTGCCACCAGCAGGGTAGGCTCTGGAAACACCATATATTTT. As protein: CATSRVGSGNTIYF.

This clonotype was seen repeatedly, ten times or more. This rearrangement joins TRBV6-2 or TRBV6-3 to TRBJ2-3; D unclear. V lost 3 bases, J lost 1 base, and 14 bases lay in between. Looked up from germline, CDR1 is MNHEY and CDR2 is SVGEGT. The CDR3 loop spans 16 amino acids. Here the CDR3 reads CASSYRLGGGTDTQYF. In DNA, the CDR3 is TGTGCCAGCAGTTATCGGCTGGGCGGAGGCACAGATACGCAGTATTTT.

Turning to this clonotype: Being one base from a much bigger clone, this may be a read error. V gene TRBV9 combines with J gene TRBJ1-2; 9 positions match TRBD1. The CDR3 loop spans 13 amino acids. The germline gives CDR1 SGDLS, CDR2 YYNGEE. V lost 3 bases and J lost 6; bases outside the gene matches: 3. DNA for the CDR3: TGTGCCAGCAGCGCCGGGACAGGGAATGGCTACACCTTC. Translating gives CASSAGTGNGYTF.

This clonotype was seen at least ten times. The chain combines TRBV27 with TRBJ1-5; tentatively, D is TRBD1 (5 bases). V dropped 1 base and J dropped 0 bases, with 13 bases sitting between them. Germline CDR1 is MNHEY and CDR2 is SMNVEV (reference sequence). This CDR3 is built from 17 residues. DNA for the CDR3: TGTGCCAGCAGTTTATACGGGACGGATAATAGCAATCAGCCCCAGCATTTT. Translating it yields CASSLYGTDNSNQPQHF.